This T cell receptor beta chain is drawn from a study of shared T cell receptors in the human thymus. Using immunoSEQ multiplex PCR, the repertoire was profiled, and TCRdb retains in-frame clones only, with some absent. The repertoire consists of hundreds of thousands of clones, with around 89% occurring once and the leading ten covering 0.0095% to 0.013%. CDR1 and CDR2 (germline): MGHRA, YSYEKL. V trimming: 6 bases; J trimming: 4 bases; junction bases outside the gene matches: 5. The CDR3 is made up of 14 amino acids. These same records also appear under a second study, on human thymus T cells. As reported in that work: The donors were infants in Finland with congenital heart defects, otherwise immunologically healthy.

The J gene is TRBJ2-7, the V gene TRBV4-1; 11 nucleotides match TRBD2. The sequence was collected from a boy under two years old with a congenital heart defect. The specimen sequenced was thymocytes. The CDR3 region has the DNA TGCGCCAGCAGAACCGGGACTAGCGGATACGAGCAGTACTTC. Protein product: CASRTGTSGYEQYF.